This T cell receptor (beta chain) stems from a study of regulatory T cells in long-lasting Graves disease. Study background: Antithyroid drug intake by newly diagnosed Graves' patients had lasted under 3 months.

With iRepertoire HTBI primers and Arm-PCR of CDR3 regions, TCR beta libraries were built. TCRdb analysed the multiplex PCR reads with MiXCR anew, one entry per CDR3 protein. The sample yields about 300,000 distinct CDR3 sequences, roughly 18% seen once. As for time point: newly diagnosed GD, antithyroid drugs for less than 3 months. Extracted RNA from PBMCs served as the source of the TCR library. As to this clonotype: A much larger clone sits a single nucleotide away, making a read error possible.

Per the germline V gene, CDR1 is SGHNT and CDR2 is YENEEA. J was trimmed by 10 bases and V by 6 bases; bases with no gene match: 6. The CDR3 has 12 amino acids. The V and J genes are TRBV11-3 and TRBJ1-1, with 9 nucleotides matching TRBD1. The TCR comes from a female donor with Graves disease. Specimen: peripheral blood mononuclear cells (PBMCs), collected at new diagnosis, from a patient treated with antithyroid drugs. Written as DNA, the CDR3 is TGTGCCAGCAGTCGACAGGGGGATGTAGCTTTCTTT. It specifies CASSRQGDVAFF.